These 10 T cell receptor beta chains originate from one sample sequenced in a study of blood T cell repertoires in COVID-19. Using immunoSEQ multiplex PCR, the repertoire was profiled, and TCRdb retains in-frame clones only, with some absent. The sample comprises 49,000 or so clones, around 86% of which are singletons, and roughly 7.1% rests with the top ten. The specimen sequenced was peripheral blood. The receptors originated from a man between 50 and 59 years old with active COVID-19.

The chain is built from TRBV6-5 and TRBJ2-2; unclear D gene. Per germline, CDR1 MNHEY and CDR2 SVGAGI. V lost 6 bases and J 0 bases, leaving 11 bases between the germline ends. The CDR3 sequence is 15 residues long. CDR3 in DNA: TGTGCCAGCAGCCCGTTAAGAGCGAACACCGGGGAGCTGTTTTTT. Translated: CASSPLRANTGELFF.

This chain connects TRBV23-1 to TRBJ1-2, with 8 bases matching TRBD1. TRBV23-1 is recorded as an ORF, its role being uncertain. Trimming cost V 0 bases and J 8 bases; bases outside gene matches: 14. The CDR3 spans 17 residues. In DNA, the CDR3 is TGCGCCAGCAGTCAATCGAGCGGACAGGGTGTTCTCCCGGGCTACACCTTC. It encodes CASSQSSGQGVLPGYTF.

V is TRBV5-4 and J is TRBJ2-7; no clear D. Germline values: CDR1 SGHNT, CDR2 YYREEE (reference sequence). This CDR3 spans 11 amino acids. V was trimmed by 2 bases and J by 5 bases, leaving 5 bases between them. The CDR3 sequence: CASSFANEQYF. CDR3 DNA sequence: TGTGCCAGCAGCTTCGCGAACGAGCAGTACTTC.

The genes are TRBV30 and TRBJ2-5; TRBD2 aligns across 9 bases. Germline V lookup: CDR1 GTSNPN, CDR2 SVGIG (reference sequence). The CDR3 runs to 15 residues. The V gene end was trimmed by 6 bases and the J gene end by 5 bases; junction bases not matched to a gene: 13. The CDR3 nucleotides read TGTGCCTGCGGGGTTCTTAGCGGGAGTAGTGAGACCCAGTACTTC. Its translation is CACGVLSGSSETQYF.

The chain combines TRBV18 with TRBJ1-1; tentatively, D is TRBD1 (6 bases). Trimming removed 0 bases at V and 11 bases at J, with 13 bases between. CDR3 length equals 13 residues. CDR1 KGHSH and CDR2 LQKENI come from the germline V gene. DNA of the CDR3: TGTGCCAGCTCACCACCCGGACAGACTGCGGCTTTCTTT. As protein: CASSPPGQTAAFF.

This rearrangement joins TRBV5-4 to TRBJ2-5, with TRBD1 matching over 7 bases. The CDR3 has 15 amino acids. The germline CDR1 and CDR2 sequences are SGHNT and YYREEE (reference sequence). The junction had 5 bases not matched to a gene; V was cut back by 3 bases and J by 0 bases. CDR3 amino acids: CASSSMTGNQETQYF. DNA of the CDR3: TGTGCCAGCAGCTCGATGACAGGGAACCAAGAGACCCAGTACTTC.

This rearrangement joins TRBV2 to TRBJ2-5; 9 nucleotides line up with TRBD2. V lost 6 bases to trimming and J lost 2 bases; unmatched junction nucleotides: 4. Germline loops: CDR1 SNHLY, CDR2 FYNNEI. The CDR3 consists of 14 residues. In DNA form, the CDR3 reads TGTGCCAGCAGGGCGGGAGGGATACAAGAGACCCAGTACTTC. This translates into CASRAGGIQETQYF.

The chain couples TRBV6-5 to TRBJ1-2; 7 bases fit TRBD1. V lost 7 bases and J lost 5; bases outside the gene matches: 4. CDR1 MNHEY and CDR2 SVGAGI come from the germline V gene. The CDR3 runs to 12 residues. The CDR3: CASTSQGYGYTF. As DNA, the CDR3 is TGTGCCAGCACCTCACAGGGGTATGGCTACACCTTC.

J is TRBJ1-2 and V is TRBV25-1; D possibly corresponds to TRBD1 (6 bases). Germline V gene data show CDR1 as MGHDK and CDR2 as SYGVNS. The CDR3 is 15 amino acids. V was pared by 1 base and J by 7 bases, with 16 bases between. The CDR3 region is CASSEFENRVGGYTF. The CDR3 DNA sequence: TGTGCCAGCAGTGAATTCGAGAACAGGGTGGGTGGCTACACCTTC.

The chain couples TRBV15 to TRBJ2-1, with 15 positions matching TRBD2. J was trimmed by 8 bases and V by 0 bases; bases with no gene match: 8. The CDR3 consists of 18 residues. The germline gives CDR1 LNHNV, CDR2 YYDKDF (reference sequence). In DNA, the CDR3 is TGTGCCACCAGCAGAGATCTGCTAGGACTAGCGGGAGGGGATGAGCAGTTCTTC. As protein: CATSRDLLGLAGGDEQFF. The whole variable domain, filled in from reference TRBV15 and TRBJ2-1, reads DAMVIQNPRYQVTQFGKPVTLSCSQTLNHNVMYWYQQKSSQAPKLLFHYYDKDFNNEADTPDNFQSRRPNTSFCFLDIRSPGLGDTAMYLCATSRDLLGLAGGDEQFFGPGTRLTVL.